These 17 T cell receptor beta chains came from one sample sequenced in a study of T cells in Graves' hyperthyroidism and ophthalmopathy. The source material, RNA transcripts, was used to amplify TCR beta CDR3 regions. TCR CDR3 regions were first amplified by RT-PCR with HTBI primers. TCRdb processed the multiplex PCR reads anew with MiXCR; each CDR3 protein has one entry. This sample has about 96,000 distinct CDR3 sequences, with about 51% found just once. The sample was blood. These receptors came from a woman between 35 and 50 years old with Graves' hyperthyroidism.

The chain has TRBV7-2 and TRBJ2-2, with D perhaps TRBD1 (6 bases). CDR1 is SGHTA, CDR2 FQGNSA, per germline. The CDR3 extends over 13 amino acids. V lost 5 bases and J lost 9, with 13 bases in between. The CDR3 DNA is TGTGCCAGCAGCAGAACGCAGGGGTGGGAGCTGTTTTTT. It yields the protein CASSRTQGWELFF.

This clonotype was observed at least ten times. The rearrangement joins TRBV6-5 to TRBJ1-2, with D possibly matching TRBD1 (6 bases). This CDR3 is built from 14 residues. Germline lookup yields CDR1 MNHEY and CDR2 SVGAGI. V lost 0 bases to trimming and J lost 7 bases, with 12 bases between them. CDR3 nucleotide sequence: TGTGCCAGCAGTTACTCACAGGGTGCTGGTGGCTACACCTTC. Its translation is CASSYSQGAGGYTF.

A few counts support this clonotype. A junction boundary mismatches the germline segment, possibly from a read error. This chain links TRBV7-9 with TRBJ1-3, with TRBD1 as a possible D gene (6 bases). CDR1 and CDR2 from the germline V gene are SEHNR and FQNEAQ (reference sequence). This CDR3 comprises 16 residues. CDR3 residues: CASSQPLGGPGNTIYF. CDR3 DNA: TGCGCCAGCAGCCAACCTTTGGGGGGGCCGGGAAACACCATATATTTT.

CDR3 bases: TGTGCCAGCAGCCGACGACTATCCCACGAGCAGTACTTC. This translates into CASSRRLSHEQYF. V usage is TRBV2 and J usage is TRBJ2-7; possible D gene TRBD2, 5 bases. CDR1 and CDR2 from the germline V gene are SNHLY and FYNNEI. CDR3 length: 13 amino acids. Trimming stripped 6 bases from V and 5 bases from J, with 14 bases between.

The chain employs TRBV29-1 and TRBJ1-1; TRBD1 matches at 7 bases. The CDR3 extends over 13 amino acids. From germline, CDR1 is SQVTM and CDR2 ANQGSEA. J gave up 0 bases and V 8 bases, and 6 bases lay outside the gene matches. The CDR3 region has the DNA TGCAGCTTTACAGGGGCTATGAACACTGAAGCTTTCTTT. This codes for CSFTGAMNTEAFF.

This rearrangement joins TRBV6-1 to TRBJ2-7; TRBD2 matches at 8 bases. Germline V lookup: CDR1 MNHNS, CDR2 SASEGT. The CDR3 has 16 residues. Germline trimming cut 5 bases from V and 4 bases from J; bases unmatched to any gene: 13. This CDR3 reads CASSPPGGGRHYEQYF. The CDR3 DNA is TGTGCCAGCAGTCCCCCCGGGGGGGGCAGACATTACGAGCAGTACTTC.

This chain joins TRBV10-3 and TRBJ1-3, with TRBD1 matching over 10 bases. Germline V gene data show CDR1 as ENHRY and CDR2 as SYGVKD. V was pared by 5 bases and J by 0 bases, with 7 bases of the junction left unmatched. The CDR3 is 17 residues long. The CDR3 here is CAISPGGDRGSGNTIYF. In DNA, the CDR3 is TGTGCCATCAGTCCTGGCGGGGACAGGGGCTCTGGAAACACCATATATTTT.

The rearrangement uses TRBV7-9 and TRBJ1-3; no reliable D call. Germline V lookup: CDR1 SEHNR, CDR2 FQNEAQ (reference sequence). The CDR3 has 15 amino acids. V dropped 3 bases and J dropped 8 bases, with 17 bases sitting between them. This CDR3 reads CASSLGSDYGYTIYF. As DNA, the CDR3 is TGTGCCAGCAGCTTGGGGAGTGATTATGGCTACACCATATATTTT.

This clonotype was seen a handful of times. V usage is TRBV19 and J usage is TRBJ1-3, with 8 bases matching TRBD1. V lost 6 bases to trimming and J lost 4 bases; unmatched junction nucleotides: 8. The germline V gene has CDR1 LNHDA and CDR2 SQIVND (reference sequence). The length of the CDR3 is 15 residues. The CDR3 sequence: CASSQPGTGGNTIYF. The CDR3 DNA reads as TGTGCCAGTAGCCAACCAGGGACAGGAGGAAACACCATATATTTT. The full variable domain, its missing parts supplied by reference TRBV19 and TRBJ1-3, is DGGITQSPKYLFRKEGQNVTLSCEQNLNHDAMYWYRQDPGQGLRLIYYSQIVNDFQKGDIAEGYSVSREKKESFPLTVTSAQKNPTAFYLCASSQPGTGGNTIYFGEGSWLTVV.

With regard to this clonotype: A much bigger clone sits one base away, suggesting this may be a read error. The chain joins TRBV7-2 to TRBJ2-7; a weak D match, TRBD2 (6 bases). V lost 6 bases and J lost 2, with 23 bases in between. Looked up from germline, CDR1 is SGHTA and CDR2 is FQGNSA. The CDR3 totals 17 residues. The CDR3 reads CASSPQPASVRAYEQYF. In DNA form, the CDR3 reads TGTGCCAGCAGTCCCCAACCAGCTAGCGTGAGGGCCTACGAGCAGTACTTC.

The chain joins TRBV6-1 to TRBJ1-6, with 7 bases aligning to TRBD1. The germline V gene has CDR1 MNHNS and CDR2 SASEGT. After removal of 6 bases from V and 0 bases from J, the junction contained 2 bases not matched to a gene. The CDR3 runs to 15 residues. CDR3 coding DNA: TGTGCCAGCAGGGGGACAGTCTCCTATAATTCACCCCTCCACTTT. Encoded protein: CASRGTVSYNSPLHF.

This clonotype showed up many times. The chain is built from TRBV7-2 and TRBJ1-2, with D unresolved. V was shortened by 5 bases and J by 8 bases, with 21 bases between the two germline ends. Germline V gene lookup returns CDR1 SGHTA and CDR2 FQGNSA. CDR3 length: 15 residues. The CDR3 DNA is TGTGCCAGCAGCCCCCGGGTCCCCCAAGGAGGCGGCTACACCTTC. Translated: CASSPRVPQGGGYTF.

About this clonotype itself: Germline is not matched at one junction end, which may reflect a read error. The chain couples TRBV7-9 to TRBJ1-2, with D uncertain. The length of the CDR3 is 15 residues. In germline, CDR1 is SEHNR, CDR2 FQNEAQ (reference sequence). The CDR3 loop is CASSLDFGQHYCYTF. DNA for the CDR3: TGTGCCAGCAGCTTAGACTTCGGGCAGCACTATTGCTACACCTTC. Supplemented by reference TRBV7-9 and TRBJ1-2, the full variable domain reads DTGVSQNPRHKITKRGQNVTFRCDPISEHNRLYWYRQTLGQGPEFLTYFQNEAQLEKSRLLSDRFSAERPKGSFSTLEIQRTEQGDSAMYLCASSLDFGQHYCYTFGSGTRLTVV.

The chain couples TRBV7-2 to TRBJ2-2; D possibly corresponds to TRBD2 (6 bases). CDR1 is SGHTA, CDR2 FQGNSA, per germline. Trimming pared 3 bases from V and 7 bases from J, leaving 12 bases between. This CDR3 spans 14 amino acids. The DNA for the CDR3 is TGTGCCAGCAGCTTCGGGTCCGGGGGCGGGGAGCTGTTTTTT. As protein: CASSFGSGGGELFF. The variable domain in full, with the rest retrieved from reference TRBV7-2 and TRBJ2-2, is GAGVSQSPSNKVTEKGKDVELRCDPISGHTALYWYRQSLGQGLEFLIYFQGNSAPDKSGLPSDRFSAERTGGSVSTLTIQRTQQEDSAVYLCASSFGSGGGELFFGEGSRLTVL.

Comment on this clonotype: One junction end does not reproduce the germline sequence, and a read error may be involved. The rearrangement links TRBV7-6 to TRBJ2-7, with 7 positions matching TRBD1. The CDR3 is 13 amino acids. The germline gives CDR1 SGHVS, CDR2 FNYEAQ. In DNA form, the CDR3 reads TGTGCCACCAGCAGAGGGGGCGCCTACGAGCAGTACTTC. Protein product: CATSRGGAYEQYF. The full variable domain, its missing parts supplied by reference TRBV7-6 and TRBJ2-7, is GAGVSQSPRYKVTKRGQDVALRCDPISGHVSLYWYRQALGQGPEFLTYFNYEAQQDKSGLPNDRFSAERPEGSISTLTIQRTEQRDSAMYRCATSRGGAYEQYFGPGTRLTVT.

A remark on this clonotype: A much larger clone differs by one base, so this may be a read error. V gene TRBV5-1 combines with J gene TRBJ1-1, with 8 positions matching TRBD1. From germline, CDR1 is SGHRS and CDR2 YFSETQ. The CDR3 totals 16 residues. The CDR3 DNA is TGCGCCAGCAACCCCCACGACGGACAGGGAAGCACTGGAGCTTTCTTT. Translating it yields CASNPHDGQGSTGAFF.

Details on this clonotype: A much bigger clone sits one base away, suggesting this may be a read error. The chain carries TRBV7-3 and TRBJ1-4; 8 nucleotides line up with TRBD1. J gave up 4 bases and V 6 bases, and 13 bases lay outside the gene matches. This CDR3 has 17 residues. Germline CDR1 and CDR2: SGHTA and FQGTGA. For the CDR3, the DNA is TGTGCCAGCAGTGGAGACCCTGGGACAGGTCTTAATGAAAAACTGTTTTTT. Translated: CASSGDPGTGLNEKLFF.